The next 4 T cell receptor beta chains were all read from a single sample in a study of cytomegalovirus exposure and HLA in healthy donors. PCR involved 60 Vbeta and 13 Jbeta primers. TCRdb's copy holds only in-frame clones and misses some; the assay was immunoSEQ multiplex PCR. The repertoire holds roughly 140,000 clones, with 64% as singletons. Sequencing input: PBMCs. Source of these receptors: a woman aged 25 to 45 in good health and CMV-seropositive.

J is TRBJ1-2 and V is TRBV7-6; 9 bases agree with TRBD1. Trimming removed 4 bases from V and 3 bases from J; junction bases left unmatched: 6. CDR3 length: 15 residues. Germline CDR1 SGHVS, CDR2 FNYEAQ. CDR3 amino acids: CASSSGGTGHYGYTF. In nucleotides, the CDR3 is TGTGCCAGCAGCTCTGGGGGGACAGGGCACTATGGCTACACCTTC.

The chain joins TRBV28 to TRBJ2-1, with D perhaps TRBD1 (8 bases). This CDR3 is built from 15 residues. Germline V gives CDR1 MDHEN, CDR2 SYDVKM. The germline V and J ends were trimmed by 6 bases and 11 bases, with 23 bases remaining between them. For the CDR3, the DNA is TGTGCCAGCAGCCCCCCCGGACAGGGAGGGTCGAAGCAGTTCTTC. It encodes CASSPPGQGGSKQFF.

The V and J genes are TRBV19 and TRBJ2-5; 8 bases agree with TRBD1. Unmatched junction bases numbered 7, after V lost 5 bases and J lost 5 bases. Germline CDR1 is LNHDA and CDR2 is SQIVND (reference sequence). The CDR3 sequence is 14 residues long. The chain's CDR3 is CASSWQGAKETQYF. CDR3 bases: TGTGCCAGTAGTTGGCAGGGGGCGAAGGAGACCCAGTACTTC. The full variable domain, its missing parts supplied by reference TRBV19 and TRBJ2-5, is DGGITQSPKYLFRKEGQNVTLSCEQNLNHDAMYWYRQDPGQGLRLIYYSQIVNDFQKGDIAEGYSVSREKKESFPLTVTSAQKNPTAFYLCASSWQGAKETQYFGPGTRLLVL.

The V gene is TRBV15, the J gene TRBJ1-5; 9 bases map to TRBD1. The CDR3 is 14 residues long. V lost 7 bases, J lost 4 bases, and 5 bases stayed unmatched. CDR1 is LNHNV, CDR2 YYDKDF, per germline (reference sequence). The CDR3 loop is CATTGTGKNQPQHF. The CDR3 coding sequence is TGTGCCACCACAGGGACAGGGAAGAATCAGCCCCAGCATTTT.